A single sample is the source of the 29 T cell receptor beta chains below, sequenced in a study of shared clonotypes between healthy human individuals. Generated by immunoSEQ multiplex PCR, the TCRdb table keeps only in-frame clones and is missing some. The sample holds around 1,100,000 clones, approximately 80% seen once. Sequencing was carried out using memory CD4+ T cells from PBMCs. Subset noted: CD45RA-negative fraction. These TCRs come from a man between 18 and 35 years old in good health. Some clones in this sample may be carry-over from other donors' samples.

Points on this clone: Within the sample, other DNA sequences also encode this same CDR3. This chain uses TRBV18 with TRBJ2-7; D not resolved. The CDR3 has 13 residues. Looked up from germline, CDR1 is KGHSH and CDR2 is LQKENI. V was shortened by 0 bases and J by 1 base, with 4 bases between the two germline ends. Here the CDR3 reads CASSPPTSYEQYF. DNA for the CDR3: TGTGCCAGCTCACCACCTACGTCCTACGAGCAGTACTTC.

The rearrangement joins TRBV7-7 to TRBJ2-5, with 11 positions matching TRBD2. Germline V gene lookup returns CDR1 SSHAT and CDR2 FNYEAQ (reference sequence). The CDR3 runs to 16 residues. V gave up 5 bases and J gave up 3 bases; unmatched junction bases: 8. In nucleotides, the CDR3 is TGTGCCAGCAGCGCAATAGCGGGAGGGCCGGAAGAGACCCAGTACTTC. The encoded protein is CASSAIAGGPEETQYF.

The rearrangement joins TRBV5-1 to TRBJ2-7; 13 bases agree with TRBD2. V dropped 6 bases and J dropped 7; count of bases not matched to a gene: 10. This CDR3 region has 15 residues. Germline assignment: CDR1 SGHRS and CDR2 YFSETQ. The CDR3 coding sequence is TGCGCCAGCACCCCGGCCGGGACTAGCGGGACTGAGCAGTACTTC. This sequence encodes CASTPAGTSGTEQYF.

The V gene is TRBV14, the J gene TRBJ2-1; possibly TRBD1 for D (5 bases). The CDR3 runs to 15 residues. The V gene's germline CDR1 is SGHDN and CDR2 FVKESK. Between the trimmed V and J ends, which lost 3 bases and 8 bases, there was a span of 17 bases. CDR3 coding DNA: TGTGCCAGCAGCCACCCGGACACGATGTGGCATGAGCAGTTCTTC. Its protein product is CASSHPDTMWHEQFF.

The chain combines TRBV2 with TRBJ1-3, with 8 bases matching TRBD1. V lost 11 bases to trimming and J lost 4 bases; unmatched junction nucleotides: 4. The CDR3 totals 12 residues. The germline gives CDR1 SNHLY, CDR2 FYNNEI. The CDR3 spells CALGTGGNTIYF. The CDR3 DNA reads TGTGCCTTAGGGACAGGAGGAAACACCATATATTTT. Variable domain in full (rest from reference TRBV2 and TRBJ1-3): EPEVTQTPSHQVTQMGQEVILRCVPISNHLYFYWYRQILGQKVEFLVSFYNNEISEKSEIFDDQFSVERPDGSNFTLKIRSTKLEDSAMYFCALGTGGNTIYFGEGSWLTVV.

V and J are TRBV28 and TRBJ2-1; D uncertain. The CDR3 is made up of 11 amino acids. Looked up from germline, CDR1 is MDHEN and CDR2 is SYDVKM. The V gene lost 3 bases and the J gene lost 8 bases, with 5 bases spanning the gap. Here the CDR3 DNA reads TGTGCCAGCAGTTTGATCGATGAGCAGTTCTTC. Its translation: CASSLIDEQFF.

The chain joins TRBV7-7 to TRBJ2-5; 8 bases map to TRBD2. The length of the CDR3 is 15 residues. CDR1 SSHAT and CDR2 FNYEAQ come from the germline V gene (reference sequence). V dropped 6 bases and J dropped 1; count of bases not matched to a gene: 7. CDR3: CASSRRTSRQETQYF. The CDR3 coding sequence is TGTGCCAGCAGTCGTAGGACTAGCCGCCAAGAGACCCAGTACTTC. Together with reference TRBV7-7 and TRBJ2-5, the CDR3 gives the full variable domain: GAGVSQSPRYKVTKRGQDVTLRCDPISSHATLYWYQQALGQGPEFLTYFNYEAQPDKSGLPSDRFSAERPEGSISTLTIQRTEQRDSAMYRCASSRRTSRQETQYFGPGTRLLVL.

J is TRBJ2-7 and V is TRBV7-2; 8 bases match TRBD1. The CDR3 contains 14 residues. The J segment lost 3 bases and the V segment lost 5 bases, leaving 6 bases of the junction unmatched. Germline assignment: CDR1 SGHTA and CDR2 FQGNSA. In DNA, the CDR3 is TGTGCCAGCAGCAACGACAGGGGAAACTACGAGCAGTACTTC. Protein: CASSNDRGNYEQYF.

This chain joins TRBV19 and TRBJ1-2, with D possibly matching TRBD1 (5 bases). The germline CDR1 and CDR2 sequences are LNHDA and SQIVND (reference sequence). The CDR3 loop spans 16 amino acids. V lost 6 bases to trimming and J lost 3 bases, with 20 bases between them. CDR3 sequence reads: CASREGTDSAHYGYTF. DNA of the CDR3: TGTGCCAGTAGAGAGGGGACCGACTCTGCCCACTATGGCTACACCTTC.

The J gene is TRBJ2-3, the V gene TRBV7-2; 8 bases are a match to TRBD2. This CDR3 has 16 residues. Germline V lookup: CDR1 SGHTA, CDR2 FQGNSA. Trimming at V came to 3 bases and at J to 0 bases, leaving 5 bases not matched to a gene. As DNA, the CDR3 is TGTGCCAGCAGCTTGTCGGCGGGAGGTAGCACAGATACGCAGTATTTT. This encodes CASSLSAGGSTDTQYF.

This clone occurred once. This chain connects TRBV2 to TRBJ1-5; D is unresolved. The CDR3 is made up of 15 amino acids. Trimming pared 3 bases from V and 5 bases from J, leaving 14 bases between. In germline, CDR1 is SNHLY, CDR2 FYNNEI. The CDR3 sequence: CASSDRSRVHQPQHF. The CDR3 bases are TGTGCCAGCAGTGACCGAAGTCGGGTCCATCAGCCCCAGCATTTT.

V and J are TRBV5-1 and TRBJ2-7; D is perhaps TRBD1 or TRBD2 (7 bases each). CDR1 and CDR2 from the germline V gene are SGHRS and YFSETQ. The CDR3 contains 14 residues. The V and J ends lost 4 bases and 1 base respectively, with 12 bases between them. DNA of the CDR3: TGCGCCAGCAGCGACCAGGGGGGGTCCTACGAGCAGTACTTC. This gives the protein CASSDQGGSYEQYF.

About this clone: Other DNA sequences within the sample encode an identical CDR3. This chain connects TRBV18 to TRBJ1-4, with 10 nucleotides matching TRBD1. Germline values: CDR1 KGHSH, CDR2 LQKENI. The CDR3 is 14 residues long. The trim removed 3 bases at V and 6 bases at J, leaving 1 base unmatched. CDR3 in amino acids: CASSPGQGYEKLFF. DNA of the CDR3: TGTGCCAGCTCACCGGGACAGGGGTATGAAAAACTGTTTTTT.

The chain recombines TRBV28 with TRBJ2-3; 8 positions agree with TRBD2. J lost 5 bases, V lost 3 bases, and 10 bases had no gene match. The CDR3 covers 16 residues. The germline V gene has CDR1 MDHEN and CDR2 SYDVKM. CDR3 DNA sequence: TGTGCCAGCAGTTTTTACAAAGCGGGAGATAAAGATACGCAGTATTTT. This translates into CASSFYKAGDKDTQYF. The full variable domain, in which reference TRBV28 and TRBJ2-3 provide the parts outside the CDR3, is DVKVTQSSRYLVKRTGEKVFLECVQDMDHENMFWYRQDPGLGLRLIYFSYDVKMKEKGDIPEGYSVSREKKERFSLILESASTNQTSMYLCASSFYKAGDKDTQYFGPGTRLTVL.

This chain uses TRBV29-1 with TRBJ1-3; 7 nucleotides agree with TRBD1. The trim removed 7 bases at V and 0 bases at J, leaving 9 bases unmatched. The CDR3 is 15 residues long. The germline V gene has CDR1 SQVTM and CDR2 ANQGSEA. CDR3 sequence (DNA): TGCAGCGCCTGGGACAGCGCTTACTCTGGAAACACCATATATTTT. This sequence encodes CSAWDSAYSGNTIYF.

V and J are TRBV6-1 and TRBJ2-7; TRBD1 agrees at 9 bases. The V and J ends lost 2 bases and 8 bases, in that order; junction bases with no gene match: 10. The germline CDR1 and CDR2 sequences are MNHNS and SASEGT. This CDR3 has 15 residues. The CDR3 nucleotides are TGTGCCAGCAGTGAACGGGACAGGGAGCCTAAAAAGCAGTACTTC. Encoded protein: CASSERDREPKKQYF.

The chain links TRBV11-1 to TRBJ1-2; 8 positions match TRBD1. CDR1 SGHAT and CDR2 FQDESV come from the germline V gene (reference sequence). There are 12 residues in the CDR3. Losses at the gene ends were 4 bases for V and 13 bases for J; bases not matched to a gene: 8. Here the CDR3 reads CASSSRTGLITF. The CDR3 DNA follows: TGTGCCAGCAGCTCAAGGACAGGGCTAATCACCTTC. Supplemented by reference TRBV11-1 and TRBJ1-2, the full variable domain reads EAEVAQSPRYKITEKSQAVAFWCDPISGHATLYWYRQILGQGPELLVQFQDESVVDDSQLPKDRFSAERLKGVDSTLKIQPAELGDSAMYLCASSSRTGLITFGSGTRLTVV.

This chain joins TRBV5-6 and TRBJ2-5; 8 bases agree with TRBD2. With V trimmed by 4 bases and J by 5 bases, 7 bases remained unmatched. Germline CDR1 is SGHDT and CDR2 is YYEEEE. CDR3 length: 14 residues. CDR3 loop: CASSLLAARETQYF. As DNA, the CDR3 is TGTGCCAGCAGCCTACTAGCGGCCCGGGAGACCCAGTACTTC.

Details on this clone: Without the conserved terminal phenylalanine or tryptophan, this CDR3 likely stems from a read error. It is unclear where the CDR3 begins or ends on the DNA, so no DNA is shown, and the CDR3 is as TCRdb lists it. This chain connects TRBV5-1 to TRBJ2-7; the listed D gene, TRBD2, was not tested against the DNA. Including both end residues, the CDR3 is 10 amino acids long. The V gene's germline CDR1 is SGHRS and CDR2 YFSETQ. The CDR3 protein is CASSWAPTRL.

The chain joins TRBV5-4 to TRBJ2-1; 10 bases are a match to TRBD1. The CDR3 loop spans 14 amino acids. The germline CDR1 and CDR2 sequences are SGHNT and YYREEE (reference sequence). V lost 3 bases and J lost 7; bases outside the gene matches: 4. The CDR3 loop reads CASSWPGQGNEQFF. For the CDR3, the DNA is TGTGCCAGCAGCTGGCCGGGACAGGGGAATGAGCAGTTCTTC.

The CDR3 nucleotides read TGCGCCAGCAGCTTGGCCCAGACTAGCGGGAACACAGATACGCAGTATTTT. This translates into CASSLAQTSGNTDTQYF. The chain has TRBV5-1 and TRBJ2-3; 11 nucleotides agree with TRBD2. This CDR3 is built from 17 residues. Trimming took 0 bases from V and 2 from J; bases not matched to a gene: 5. Germline-derived CDR1 and CDR2 are SGHRS and YFSETQ.

J is TRBJ1-4 and V is TRBV7-2; D is perhaps TRBD1 (5 bases). CDR3 length: 15 residues. The V and J ends lost 5 bases and 4 bases respectively, with 14 bases between them. Germline V gene data show CDR1 as SGHTA and CDR2 as FQGNSA. The CDR3: CASSQRTYHNEKLFF. The CDR3 DNA reads as TGTGCCAGCAGCCAACGGACATACCATAATGAAAAACTGTTTTTT.

The chain recombines TRBV11-2 with TRBJ1-6; the D is unclear. The CDR3 is 13 amino acids. Germline V gene lookup returns CDR1 SGHAT and CDR2 FQNNGV. V lost 2 bases to trimming and J lost 5 bases, with 4 bases between them. DNA for the CDR3: TGTGCCAGCAGCTTACAGAATAATTCACCCCTCCACTTT. It is translated as CASSLQNNSPLHF.

This chain connects TRBV5-4 to TRBJ2-5; 11 positions match TRBD2. The CDR3 has 15 amino acids. Germline-derived CDR1 and CDR2 are SGHNT and YYREEE (reference sequence). V lost 3 bases to trimming and J lost 6 bases; unmatched junction nucleotides: 7. CDR3 sequence (DNA): TGTGCCAGCAGCTACAATAGCGGGAGGGGGCAGACCCAGTACTTC. Protein product: CASSYNSGRGQTQYF.

The chain links TRBV19 to TRBJ2-2; 8 bases are a match to TRBD2. CDR3 length equals 17 residues. CDR1 is LNHDA and CDR2 is SQIVND in the germline V gene (reference sequence). Losses at the gene ends were 5 bases for V and 4 bases for J; bases not matched to a gene: 12. The CDR3 nucleotides are TGTGCCAGTAGTGAGGAGGTAGCGGGATGGGGCACCGGGGAGCTGTTTTTT. Its translation is CASSEEVAGWGTGELFF. Combining the CDR3 with reference TRBV19 and TRBJ2-2 gives the whole variable domain DGGITQSPKYLFRKEGQNVTLSCEQNLNHDAMYWYRQDPGQGLRLIYYSQIVNDFQKGDIAEGYSVSREKKESFPLTVTSAQKNPTAFYLCASSEEVAGWGTGELFFGEGSRLTVL.

The table lists this clone with a count of one. CDR3 nucleotide sequence: TGTGCCAGTAGTAAGACAGGGGGCTCGAACACCGGGGAGCTGTTTTTT. This sequence encodes CASSKTGGSNTGELFF. This chain joins TRBV19 and TRBJ2-2; 10 nucleotides agree with TRBD1. This CDR3 contains 16 residues. The trim removed 4 bases at V and 0 bases at J, leaving 2 bases unmatched. Germline lookup yields CDR1 LNHDA and CDR2 SQIVND (reference sequence).

The V and J genes are TRBV5-4 and TRBJ2-5; 9 bases are a match to TRBD1. The germline CDR1 and CDR2 sequences are SGHNT and YYREEE (reference sequence). There are 15 residues in the CDR3. The ends lost 4 bases at V and 5 bases at J; junction bases unmatched: 9. CDR3 sequence: CASSPKGTGIETQYF. The CDR3 region has the DNA TGTGCCAGCAGCCCGAAAGGGACAGGGATCGAGACCCAGTACTTC.

CDR3 sequence reads: CASSQVSVSETQYF. In nucleotides, the CDR3 is TGCGCCAGCAGCCAAGTGTCCGTCTCGGAGACCCAGTACTTC. The chain couples TRBV4-1 to TRBJ2-5; D call uncertain. Germline CDR1 is MGHRA and CDR2 is YSYEKL. This CDR3 region has 14 residues. The V gene lost 1 base and the J gene lost 5 bases, with 11 bases spanning the gap.

This clone was seen more than once but under ten times. The rearrangement joins TRBV7-9 to TRBJ2-5; TRBD2 matches at 11 bases. There are 18 residues in the CDR3. Germline loops: CDR1 SEHNR, CDR2 FQNEAQ (reference sequence). J gave up 0 bases and V 1 base, and 7 bases lay outside the gene matches. The chain's CDR3 is CASSLGRLGLADQETQYF. The CDR3 DNA is TGTGCCAGCAGCTTAGGTAGATTGGGACTAGCGGACCAAGAGACCCAGTACTTC.